The clone carrying this T cell receptor beta chain was recorded a few times. Its antigen is unknown. These data come from a study of T cells after yellow fever vaccination. 5'RACE template switching added a universal primer site and UMIs to TCR cDNA. MiXCR was run by TCRdb on the 5' RACE reads, yielding one entry per CDR3 protein. The data show hundreds of thousands of distinct CDR3 sequences, less than 4.5% seen once. Study-level results: Abundant bulk-derived clonotypes could contaminate FACS-sorted repertoires.

The CDR3 sequence is 15 residues long. Unmatched junction bases numbered 7, after V lost 2 bases and J lost 4 bases. The germline CDR1 and CDR2 sequences are LGHDT and YNNKEL (reference sequence). The chain recombines TRBV3-1 with TRBJ2-5, with 7 bases aligning to TRBD2. This sample comprised PBMCs, obtained on the day of the yellow fever booster vaccination. The clonotype was recovered from a man between 18 and 35 years old who received the YFV17D yellow fever vaccine. The CDR3 protein is CASSQSGEILETQYF. As DNA, the CDR3 is TGTGCCAGCAGCCAAAGCGGGGAAATTCTAGAGACCCAGTACTTC.